This note documents a single TCR beta chain sequence. TCRdb independently ran MiXCR on the RT-PCR reads; one entry per CDR3 protein. In the table there are about 160,000 distinct CDR3 sequences, about a quarter of which are singletons. This specimen belongs to a study of patients and donors after allogeneic stem cell transplantation. Unmatched junction bases numbered 4, after V lost 1 base and J lost 1 base. Germline V lookup: CDR1 SGHRS, CDR2 YFSETQ. This CDR3 contains 16 residues. The rearrangement joins TRBV5-1 to TRBJ2-2; TRBD2 matches 7 bases. The sequence came from a human donor who was either an allogeneic HSCT recipient or a stem cell or donor lymphocyte infusion donor (not recorded which). It is not recorded whose cells these are; they may come from a transplant donor. The sequenced material came from blood, either unsorted or a sorted T cell fraction (not recorded which). Written as DNA, the CDR3 is TGCGCCAGCAGCTTGTTGTTAGCGGGGAACACCGGGGAGCTGTTTTTT. This gives the protein CASSLLLAGNTGELFF.